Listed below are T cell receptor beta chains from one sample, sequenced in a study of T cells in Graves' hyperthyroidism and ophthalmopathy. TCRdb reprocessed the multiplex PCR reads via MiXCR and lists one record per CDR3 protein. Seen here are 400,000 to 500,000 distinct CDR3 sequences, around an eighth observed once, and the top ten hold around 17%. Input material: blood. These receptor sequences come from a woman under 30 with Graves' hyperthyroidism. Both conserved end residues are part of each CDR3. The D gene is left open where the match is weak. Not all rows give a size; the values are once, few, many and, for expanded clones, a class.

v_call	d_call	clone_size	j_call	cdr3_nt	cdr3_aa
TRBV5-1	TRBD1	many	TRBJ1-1	TGCGCCAGCAGCTTGGATGGGACAGTCGACACTGAAGCTTTCTTT	CASSLDGTVDTEAFF
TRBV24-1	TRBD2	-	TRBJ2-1	TGTGCCACCAGTGTTACGACTAGCGGGAGGCAGTTCTTC	CATSVTTSGRQFF
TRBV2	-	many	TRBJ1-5	TGTGCCAGCAGTGTAGTCGGGACAAGAGATCAGCCCCAGCATTTT	CASSVVGTRDQPQHF
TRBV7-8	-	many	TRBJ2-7	TGTGCCAGCAGCGTAGGGGCAACGGGGGAGCAGTACTTC	CASSVGATGEQYF
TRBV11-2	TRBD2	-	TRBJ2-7	TGTGCCAGCAGCTTAGGACTAGCGGGATTAGGGTCCTACGAGCAGTACTTC	CASSLGLAGLGSYEQYF
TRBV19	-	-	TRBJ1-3	TGTGCCAGTACGCTGAGCTCTGGAAACACCATATATTTT	CASTLSSGNTIYF
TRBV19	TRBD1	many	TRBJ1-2	TGTGCCAGTAGTACCCCGAACAGGGGGCGGAGTGGCTACACCTTC	CASSTPNRGRSGYTF
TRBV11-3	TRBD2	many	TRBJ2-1	TGTGCCAGCAGCCACTCTAGCGGAGGAGGTGAACAGTTCTTC	CASSHSSGGGEQFF
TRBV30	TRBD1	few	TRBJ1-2	TGTGCCTGGAGCTGGGGGGGGACAGTTCCTAACTATGGCTACACCTTC	CAWSWGGTVPNYGYTF
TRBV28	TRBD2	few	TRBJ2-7	TGTGCCAGCAGTTCCCCCGGGGCCCCTGGGACTAGCGGGGGCTACGAGCAGTACTTC	CASSSPGAPGTSGGYEQYF
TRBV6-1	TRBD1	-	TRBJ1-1	TGTGCCAGCAGTTCATGGGACAGGGGTGTTGAAGCTTTCTTT	CASSSWDRGVEAFF
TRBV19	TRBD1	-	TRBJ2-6	TGTGCCAGTAGTACCCGCACAAACAGGGGTGGTGGGGCCAACGTCCTGACTTTC	CASSTRTNRGGGANVLTF
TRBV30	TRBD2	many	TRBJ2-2	TGTGCCTGCCTCCCCGGACTAGCCCCTGGGGAGCTGTTTTTT	CACLPGLAPGELFF
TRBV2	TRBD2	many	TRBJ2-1	TGTGCCAGCAGCCGTCCCGGGACTAGCGGTTACAATGAGCAGTTCTTC	CASSRPGTSGYNEQFF
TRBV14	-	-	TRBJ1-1	TGTGCCAGCAGCCTATTGCGGACAGCACTTATGGCTGAAGCTTTCTTT	CASSLLRTALMAEAFF
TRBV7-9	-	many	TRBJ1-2	TGTGCCAGCAGCTTAGCAGACAGTGGCTATGGCTACACCTTC	CASSLADSGYGYTF
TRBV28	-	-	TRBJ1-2	TGTGCCAGCAGTTTTATCAGGATGTGGGGCTACACCTTC	CASSFIRMWGYTF
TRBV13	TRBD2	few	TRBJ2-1	TGTGCCAGCAGCACCCCGGCGGGAGGGTACAATGAGCAGTTCTTC	CASSTPAGGYNEQFF
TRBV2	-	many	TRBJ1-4	TGTGCCAGCAGCGCACAGGGATCCGGAGAACTGTTTTTT	CASSAQGSGELFF
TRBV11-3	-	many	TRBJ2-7	TGTGCCAGCAGCTTTTTGGACGGTGGAGAGCAGTACTTC	CASSFLDGGEQYF
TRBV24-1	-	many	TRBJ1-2	TGTGCCACCAGTGCTGGGTCAGGTGGCTACACCTTC	CATSAGSGGYTF
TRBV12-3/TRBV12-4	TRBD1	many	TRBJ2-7	TGTGCCAGCAGTTTTTGGGACAGATGGGAGCAGTACTTC	CASSFWDRWEQYF
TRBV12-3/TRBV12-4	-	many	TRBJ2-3	TGTGCCAGCAGTTTAGACAGAGCGCAGTATTTT	CASSLDRAQYF
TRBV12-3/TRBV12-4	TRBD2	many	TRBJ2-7	TGTGCCAGCACCATGACTAGCGGGATTCTGTACGAGCAGTACTTC	CASTMTSGILYEQYF
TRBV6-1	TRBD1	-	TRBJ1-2	TGTGCCAGCAGTGAGACAGGGAGGTCTGGCTACACCTTC	CASSETGRSGYTF
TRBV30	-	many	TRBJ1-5	TGTGCCTGGAACCAACGGGACATTAGAGGCAATCAGCCCCAGCATTTT	CAWNQRDIRGNQPQHF
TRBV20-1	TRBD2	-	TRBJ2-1	TGCAGTGCTAGCGGGAGGGCCTTTCTCCATGAGCAGTTCTTC	CSASGRAFLHEQFF
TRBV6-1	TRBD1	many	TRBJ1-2	TGTGCCAGCAGCCGGACAGGGCGGGTTGGTGGCTACACCTTC	CASSRTGRVGGYTF
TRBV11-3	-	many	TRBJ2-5	TGTGCCAGCAGCTCTCGGGGGGAGACCCAGTACTTC	CASSSRGETQYF
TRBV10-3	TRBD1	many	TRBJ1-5	TGTGCCATCAGTGACCCCGAAGGGGGCTACAATCAGCCCCAGCATTTT	CAISDPEGGYNQPQHF
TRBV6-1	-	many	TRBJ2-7	TGTGCCAGCATAAAGAGTTTCGGATACGAGCAGTACTTC	CASIKSFGYEQYF
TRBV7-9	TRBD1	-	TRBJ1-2	TGTGCCAGCAGCTTAGGGGCTGGGACAGGTGATTATCCGTTATTTGGCTACACCTTC	CASSLGAGTGDYPLFGYTF
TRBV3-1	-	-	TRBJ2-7	TGTGCCAGCAGCCAAGGTCGGGTTAGCGACGAGCAGTACTTC	CASSQGRVSDEQYF
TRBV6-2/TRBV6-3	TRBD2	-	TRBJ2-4	TGTGCCAGCAGTTACGGCGGGAGGACTCTAGCCAAAAACATTCAGTACTTC	CASSYGGRTLAKNIQYF
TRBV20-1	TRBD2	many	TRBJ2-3	TGCAGTGGTACTAGCGGGCAGAGCACAGATACGCAGTATTTT	CSGTSGQSTDTQYF
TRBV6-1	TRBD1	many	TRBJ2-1	TGTGCCAGCAGTCGAGGGACAGGCAATGAGCAGTTCTTC	CASSRGTGNEQFF
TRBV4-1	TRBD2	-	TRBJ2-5	TGCGCCAGCAGCCAAGTGATTAGCGGGAGGGAGGGAGAGACCCAGTACTTC	CASSQVISGREGETQYF
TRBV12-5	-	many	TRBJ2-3	TGTGCTAGTGGTCCACCGGCCGATACGCAGTATTTT	CASGPPADTQYF
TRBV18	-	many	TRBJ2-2	TGTGCCAGCTCACCACCAGGACGGGGACGGGCCGGGGAGCTGTTTTTT	CASSPPGRGRAGELFF